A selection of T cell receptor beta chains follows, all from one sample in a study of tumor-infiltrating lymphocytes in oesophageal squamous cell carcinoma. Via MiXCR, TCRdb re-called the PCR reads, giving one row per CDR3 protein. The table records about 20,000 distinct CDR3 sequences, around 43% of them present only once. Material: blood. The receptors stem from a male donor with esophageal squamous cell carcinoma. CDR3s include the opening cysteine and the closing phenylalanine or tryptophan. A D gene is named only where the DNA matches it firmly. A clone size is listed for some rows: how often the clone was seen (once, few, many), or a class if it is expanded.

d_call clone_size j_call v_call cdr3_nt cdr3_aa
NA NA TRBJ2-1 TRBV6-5 TGTGCCAGCAGGGGGACATACAATGAGCAGTTCTTC CASRGTYNEQFF
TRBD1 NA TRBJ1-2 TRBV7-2 TGTGCCAGCAGCCGGACAGGCGCCTATGGCTACACCTTC CASSRTGAYGYTF
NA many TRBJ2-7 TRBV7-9 TGTGCCAGCAGCTCCGGGATTTACGAGCAGTACTTC CASSSGIYEQYF
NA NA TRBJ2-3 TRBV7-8 TGTGCCAGCAGCGCCTCAGATACGCAGTATTTT CASSASDTQYF
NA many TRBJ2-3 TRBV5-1 TGCGCCAGCAGCTTAACAGCGCTTGGGCTGGATACGCAGTATTTT CASSLTALGLDTQYF
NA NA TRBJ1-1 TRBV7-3 TGTGCCAGCAGTCCCGGCCCTGGGGGCACTGAAGCTTTCTTT CASSPGPGGTEAFF
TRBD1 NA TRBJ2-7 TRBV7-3 TGTGCCAGCAGCATAAACAGGGGGATGCAGTACTTC CASSINRGMQYF
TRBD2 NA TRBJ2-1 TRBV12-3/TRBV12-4 TGTGCCAGCAGTTTTCGGCGGGGGGTTGAGCAGTTCTTC CASSFRRGVEQFF
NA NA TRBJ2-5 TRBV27 TGTGCCAGCAGAACCTCAATCGGGACCCAGTACTTC CASRTSIGTQYF
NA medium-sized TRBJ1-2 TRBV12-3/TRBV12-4 TGTGCCAGCAGTTTCAAAGGCATCGGGGTTTATGGCTACACCTTC CASSFKGIGVYGYTF
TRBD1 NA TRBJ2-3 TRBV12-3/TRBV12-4 TGTGCCAGCAGTTTAGCTGGGACAGGGTATTCCGGGGATACGCAGTATTTT CASSLAGTGYSGDTQYF
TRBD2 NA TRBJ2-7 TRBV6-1 TGTGCCAGCAGTAAGACTAGCGGGGTTGCCTACGAGCAGTACTTC CASSKTSGVAYEQYF
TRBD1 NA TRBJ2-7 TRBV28 TGTGCCAGCAGAGTAGGGGACAGGGGCCACGAGCAGTACTTC CASRVGDRGHEQYF
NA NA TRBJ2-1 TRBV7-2 TGTGCCAGCAGCTTAAATTTTGTGACTAGGGCCTACAATGAGCAGTTCTTC CASSLNFVTRAYNEQFF
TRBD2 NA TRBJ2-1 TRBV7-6 TGTGCTAGCAGCTTTGGGGGGGGAAACAATGAGCAGTTCTTC CASSFGGGNNEQFF
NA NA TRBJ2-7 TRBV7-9 TGTGCCAGCAGCTACCGGATTGGCGGGGCGGCCTACGAGCAGTACTTC CASSYRIGGAAYEQYF
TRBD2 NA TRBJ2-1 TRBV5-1 TGCGCCAGCAGCCTCCTTTTTGCTAGCGGGGGTGAGCAGTTCTTC CASSLLFASGGEQFF
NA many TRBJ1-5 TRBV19 TGTGCCAGTAGTATAACCTGGGGGAGCAATCAGCCCCAGCATTTT CASSITWGSNQPQHF
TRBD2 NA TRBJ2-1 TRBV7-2 TGTGCCAGCAGCTTAGCGCCTAGCGGGACTGCCTACAATGATCAGTTCTTC CASSLAPSGTAYNDQFF
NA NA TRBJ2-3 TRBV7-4 TGTGCCAGCAGCTTAGGAGGGGCCACAGATACGCAGTATTTT CASSLGGATDTQYF
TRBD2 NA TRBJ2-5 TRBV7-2 TGTGCCAGCAGCTTAGAACTAGCGGGAGGGGATGAGACCCAGTACTTC CASSLELAGGDETQYF
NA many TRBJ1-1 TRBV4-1 TGCGCCAGCAGCCAAGACCGGGGGCGAAGTACTGAAGCTTTCTTT CASSQDRGRSTEAFF
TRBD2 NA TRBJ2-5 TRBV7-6 TGTGCCAGCGCAAAGCGGGGGTCTGGGGAGACCCAGTACTTC CASAKRGSGETQYF
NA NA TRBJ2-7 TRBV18 TGTGCCAGCTCACCGCGGACTGGTGACGAGCAGTACTTC CASSPRTGDEQYF
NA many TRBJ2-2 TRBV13 TGTGCCAGCAGCTGGGTCCGGGGGACCGGGGAGCTGTTTTTT CASSWVRGTGELFF
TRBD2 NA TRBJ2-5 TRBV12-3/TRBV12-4 TGTGCCAGCAGTTTTAAAGCGGGAGGCACCACAGAGACCCAGTACTTC CASSFKAGGTTETQYF
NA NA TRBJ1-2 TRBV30 TGTGCCGCAGACTGGGGTGCCCGACATGGCTACACCTTC CAADWGARHGYTF
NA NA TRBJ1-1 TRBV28 TGTGCCAGCAGTCCCCTCACTGAAGCTTTCTTT CASSPLTEAFF
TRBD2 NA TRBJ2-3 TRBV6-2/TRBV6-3 TGTGCCAGCACAAGACTAGCGGGAGGATTAAATACGCAGTATTTT CASTRLAGGLNTQYF
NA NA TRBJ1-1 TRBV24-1 TGTGCCACCAGTGAAGGGGGATCGGGCACTGAAGCTTTCTTT CATSEGGSGTEAFF
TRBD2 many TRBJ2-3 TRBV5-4 TGTGCCAGCAGCCCAGCGGGAGGGAGGACAGATACGCAGTATTTT CASSPAGGRTDTQYF
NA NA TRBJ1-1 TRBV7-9 TGTGCCAGCAGCCCCTACGGGGGTGGAACTGAAGCTTTCTTT CASSPYGGGTEAFF
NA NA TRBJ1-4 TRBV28 TGTGCCAGCAGGGGGGGCGGTGGAACTAATGAAAAACTGTTTTTT CASRGGGGTNEKLFF
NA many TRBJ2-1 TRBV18 TGTGCCAGCTCACCAGGACTCCGTGGTGAGCAGTTCTTC CASSPGLRGEQFF
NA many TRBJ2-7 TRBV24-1 TGTGCCACCATAACAGAGAGCTCCTACGAGCAGTACTTC CATITESSYEQYF
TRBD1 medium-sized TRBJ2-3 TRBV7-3 TGTGCCAGCAGCTCCGCCCAGGGGGCCGCAGATACGCAGTATTTT CASSSAQGAADTQYF
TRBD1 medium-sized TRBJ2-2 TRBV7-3 TGTGCCAGCAGCACCCGACAGGGGACCGGGGAGCTGTTTTTT CASSTRQGTGELFF
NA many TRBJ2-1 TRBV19 TGTGCCAGTAGTATCCCCCTGGGACGGTTTAGGCCCAATGAGCAGTTCTTC CASSIPLGRFRPNEQFF
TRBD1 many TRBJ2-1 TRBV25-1 TGTGCCAGCAGTGACCCCTCCTCACAGGGGGCTACCTACAATGAGCAGTTCTTC CASSDPSSQGATYNEQFF
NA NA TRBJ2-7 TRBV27 TGTGCCAGCCGGGGAGCAGGGAGAAACGAGCAGTACTTC CASRGAGRNEQYF
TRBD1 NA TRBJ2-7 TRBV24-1 TGTGCCACCAGTGATTCGGGACAGGGTGCGAACGAGCAGTACTTC CATSDSGQGANEQYF
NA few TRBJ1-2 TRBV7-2 TGTGCCAGCAGCAACTTGGGCCAAGGCTACACCTTC CASSNLGQGYTF
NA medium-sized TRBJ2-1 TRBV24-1 TGTGCCACCAGGAAGGGAGCCAGGGATGAGCAGTTCTTC CATRKGARDEQFF
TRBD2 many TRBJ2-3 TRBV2 TGTGCCAGCTCGGGGGGGACAGATACGCAGTATTTT CASSGGTDTQYF
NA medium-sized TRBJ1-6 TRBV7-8 TGTGCCAGCAGCTTAGGGGGGACTTATAATTCACCCCTCCACTTT CASSLGGTYNSPLHF
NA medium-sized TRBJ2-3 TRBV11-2 TGTGCCAGCAGCACCCAGACTGCAGATACGCAGTATTTT CASSTQTADTQYF
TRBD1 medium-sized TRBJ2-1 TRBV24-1 TGTGCCACCAGCCGGGACAGGGGGCGAAATGAGCAGTTCTTC CATSRDRGRNEQFF
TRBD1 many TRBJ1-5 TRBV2 TGTGCCAGCAGTGCGGGAAGGACAGGGGGTAGTCAGCCCCAGCATTTT CASSAGRTGGSQPQHF
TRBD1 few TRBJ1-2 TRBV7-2 TGTGCCAGCAGCCCGCAGGGGGCGAGTAACTATGGCTACACCTTC CASSPQGASNYGYTF
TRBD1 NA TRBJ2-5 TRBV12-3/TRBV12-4 TGTGCCAGCAGCTTCTTCCCTTCAGGGGGCGTCGGAGAGACCCAGTACTTC CASSFFPSGGVGETQYF
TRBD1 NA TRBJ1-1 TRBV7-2 TGTGCCAGCAGTCACAGGGGACTGAACACTGAAGCTTTCTTT CASSHRGLNTEAFF